This T cell receptor beta chain was found in a study of T cell responses to AZD1222 COVID-19 vaccine. This table comes from immunoSEQ multiplex PCR, and its TCRdb copy is limited to in-frame clones, with some not included. The sample has roughly 150,000 clones, 80% to 95% seen once. V dropped 4 bases and J dropped 5; count of bases not matched to a gene: 17. The germline CDR1 and CDR2 sequences are SGDLS and YYNGEE. This CDR3 region has 18 residues. The sequencing used peripheral blood, collected 28 days after the second AZD1222 dose. The clonotype comes from an adult who received the AZD1222 COVID-19 vaccine. V usage is TRBV9 and J usage is TRBJ2-3; 9 bases map to TRBD1. The CDR3 DNA reads TGTGCCAGCAGCCCCAAGCCAATTGGGACAGGGTTCGGAGATACGCAGTATTTT. Translation gives CASSPKPIGTGFGDTQYF.